This passage covers 32 T cell receptor beta chains from one sample sequenced in a study of regulatory T cells in long-lasting Graves disease. Construction of the TCR beta libraries employed iRepertoire HTBI primers in conjunction with Arm-PCR of CDR3 regions. TCRdb ran MiXCR on the multiplex PCR reads and lists one entry per CDR3 protein. Altogether 400,000 to 500,000 distinct CDR3 sequences are present, approximately 23% being singletons, with the ten largest covering around 14%. Documented time point: persistent/refractory GD, antithyroid drugs over 5 years with positive TRAb. PBMC RNA was the source of the TCR library. This specimen was peripheral blood mononuclear cells (PBMCs), taken when the disease was refractory, from a patient treated with antithyroid drugs. These receptors were obtained from a female donor with Graves disease.

This clonotype was recorded many times. This sequence joins TRBV28 and TRBJ1-5, with TRBD1 identical over 8 bases. The length of the CDR3 is 15 residues. V was clipped by 7 bases and J by 4 bases; unmatched bases: 9. The V gene's germline CDR1 is MDHEN and CDR2 SYDVKM. The CDR3 spells CASNFGTGVNQPQHF. Here the CDR3 DNA reads TGTGCCAGCAATTTCGGGACAGGTGTTAATCAGCCCCAGCATTTT.

This clonotype was detected many times. The chain has TRBV27 and TRBJ1-5; no definite D call. With 0 bases removed from V and 3 bases from J, the gap between germline ends came to 12 bases. Germline values: CDR1 MNHEY, CDR2 SMNVEV (reference sequence). This CDR3 region has 16 residues. CDR3 in DNA: TGTGCCAGCAGTTTATCCCCGGTTGGGTACAATCAGCCCCAGCATTTT. As protein: CASSLSPVGYNQPQHF.

This clonotype was seen repeatedly, ten times or more. The chain uses TRBV12-3 or TRBV12-4 and TRBJ1-5; no firm D call. The CDR3 is 14 amino acids. With 7 bases removed from V and 7 bases from J, the gap between germline ends came to 17 bases. The CDR3 sequence is CASTEQNEEQPQHF. CDR3 DNA: TGTGCCAGCACTGAACAGAACGAGGAACAGCCCCAGCATTTT.

This clonotype was seen at least ten times. The chain has TRBV2 and TRBJ2-6; maybe TRBD1 (6 bases). Trimming pared 3 bases from V and 2 bases from J, leaving 14 bases between. Germline CDR1 SNHLY, CDR2 FYNNEI. The CDR3 length is 17 residues. CDR3 region: CASSEGLGAPGANVLTF. The CDR3 coding sequence is TGTGCCAGCAGTGAGGGGTTGGGGGCCCCTGGGGCCAACGTCCTGACTTTC. The full variable domain, in which reference TRBV2 and TRBJ2-6 provide the parts outside the CDR3, is EPEVTQTPSHQVTQMGQEVILRCVPISNHLYFYWYRQILGQKVEFLVSFYNNEISEKSEIFDDQFSVERPDGSNFTLKIRSTKLEDSAMYFCASSEGLGAPGANVLTFGAGSRLTVL.

On this clonotype itself: It may be a read error: a sequence one base away is much more abundant. V gene TRBV27 combines with J gene TRBJ2-7; D gene ambiguous. Per germline, CDR1 MNHEY and CDR2 SMNVEV (reference sequence). This CDR3 has 15 residues. The V end was cut by 3 bases, the J end by 0 bases, with 12 bases between. The CDR3 DNA sequence: TGTGCCAGCAGTTTTGCAGGCGGCTACTCCTACGAGCAGTACTTC. The encoded protein is CASSFAGGYSYEQYF.

This clonotype was counted a few times. This rearrangement joins TRBV7-9 to TRBJ1-2; a weak D match, TRBD1 (6 bases). The length of the CDR3 is 14 residues. The V and J ends lost 5 bases and 4 bases respectively, with 14 bases between them. The V gene's germline CDR1 is SEHNR and CDR2 FQNEAQ (reference sequence). CDR3 loop: CASSPLDSLYGYTF. In nucleotides, the CDR3 is TGTGCCAGCAGCCCCCTGGACAGCCTCTATGGCTACACCTTC.

At least ten counts were recorded for this clonotype. The rearrangement links TRBV12-3 or TRBV12-4 to TRBJ1-1; 7 bases are a match to TRBD1. CDR3 size: 14 residues. J lost 1 base, V lost 2 bases, and 1 base had no gene match. The CDR3 region is CASSLTGANTEAFF. The CDR3 DNA follows: TGTGCCAGCAGTTTAACAGGGGCGAACACTGAAGCTTTCTTT.

This clonotype has a count of ten or more. CDR3 bases: TGTGCCAGCAGCTTAATGGGGGAGACCCAGTACTTC. Translated: CASSLMGETQYF. This chain connects TRBV27 to TRBJ2-5; no firm D call. Trimming took 6 bases from V and 5 from J, leaving 10 bases between them. CDR1 and CDR2 from the germline V gene are MNHEY and SMNVEV (reference sequence). CDR3 length: 12 amino acids.

In its sample, this clonotype was seen many times. The rearrangement uses TRBV2 and TRBJ2-5; D may be TRBD1 or TRBD2 (5 bases each). The CDR3 is 15 amino acids. In germline, CDR1 is SNHLY, CDR2 FYNNEI. Trimming left V 3 bases short and J 4 bases short, with 15 bases between. The CDR3 region is CASSEGETVGETQYF. In DNA form, the CDR3 reads TGTGCCAGCAGTGAGGGGGAGACGGTCGGAGAGACCCAGTACTTC.

This rearrangement joins TRBV19 to TRBJ2-5; 7 bases are a match to TRBD2. CDR1 and CDR2 (germline): LNHDA, SQIVND (reference sequence). The V gene end was trimmed by 7 bases and the J gene end by 1 base; junction bases not matched to a gene: 6. This CDR3 contains 14 residues. CDR3 coding DNA: TGTGCCAGTAATAGAGCGGGGAGCCAAGAGACCCAGTACTTC. Protein: CASNRAGSQETQYF.

The rearrangement uses TRBV29-1 and TRBJ2-2, with TRBD1 as a possible D gene (6 bases). Germline V gene data show CDR1 as SQVTM and CDR2 as ANQGSEA. V was shortened by 1 base and J by 4 bases, with 13 bases between the two germline ends. The CDR3 loop spans 15 amino acids. The CDR3 region has the DNA TGCAGCGTTGAAGCCCCACAGGGTGGCACCGGGGAGCTGTTTTTT. Translated, it gives CSVEAPQGGTGELFF.

The V call is TRBV6-9, the J call TRBJ2-2; no firm D call. This CDR3 has 14 residues. CDR1 MNHGY and CDR2 SVAAGI come from the germline V gene. Deletions cut 4 bases from V and 6 bases from J, with 12 bases between. CDR3 sequence reads: CASSFAPRPGELFF. The CDR3 coding sequence is TGTGCCAGCAGTTTTGCGCCCAGGCCCGGGGAGCTGTTTTTT.

This rearrangement joins TRBV24-1 to TRBJ2-2; tentative D call: TRBD2 (6 bases). CDR3 size: 14 residues. Looked up from germline, CDR1 is KGHDR and CDR2 is SFDVKD. V lost 3 bases and J 6 bases, leaving 10 bases between the germline ends. The CDR3: CATSDETSPGELFF. DNA of the CDR3: TGTGCCACCAGTGATGAGACTAGTCCCGGGGAGCTGTTTTTT.

This clonotype was found a few times. This chain connects TRBV6-5 to TRBJ2-1; 13 bases align to TRBD2. Germline V gene data show CDR1 as MNHEY and CDR2 as SVGAGI. This CDR3 region has 16 residues. With V trimmed by 2 bases and J by 9 bases, 7 bases remained unmatched. The CDR3 DNA sequence: TGTGCCAGCAGTTACACTTTACTAGCGGGGGGGCCTGAGCAGTTCTTC. Residues: CASSYTLLAGGPEQFF.

This clonotype has a count of ten or more. The rearrangement links TRBV7-2 to TRBJ2-7; D possibly corresponds to TRBD2 (6 bases). In germline, CDR1 is SGHTA, CDR2 FQGNSA. The CDR3 extends over 12 amino acids. V was cut by 3 bases and J by 6 bases, with 9 bases left in between. The DNA of the CDR3 is TGTGCCAGCAGCTTCGGGGGTCTCGAGCAGTACTTC. Translating gives CASSFGGLEQYF.

V usage is TRBV6-2 or TRBV6-3 and J usage is TRBJ1-4, with D possibly TRBD1 on 5 matching bases. Germline CDR1 reads MNHEY; CDR2 reads SVGEGT. This CDR3 spans 11 amino acids. V lost 10 bases and J lost 10, with 13 bases in between. The DNA for the CDR3 is TGTGCCACTGCCGACAGTCGAAAACTGTTTTTT. This translates into CATADSRKLFF.

This sequence joins TRBV20-1 and TRBJ2-7; 7 bases fit TRBD1. The CDR3 has 13 residues. Trimming removed 8 bases from V and 2 bases from J; junction bases left unmatched: 9. Germline V gives CDR1 DFQATT, CDR2 SNEGSKA (reference sequence). The chain's CDR3 is CSPQNRGTYEQYF. The CDR3 DNA sequence: TGCAGTCCGCAGAACAGGGGTACCTACGAGCAGTACTTC.

Ten or more counts support this clonotype. The chain recombines TRBV7-6 with TRBJ2-7; D not resolved. Germline CDR1 and CDR2: SGHVS and FNYEAQ. The CDR3 consists of 12 residues. V lost 6 bases to trimming and J lost 6 bases, with 12 bases between them. In nucleotides, the CDR3 is TGTGCCAGCAGTGATCCGCAAGGCGAGCAGTACTTC. Residues: CASSDPQGEQYF. Supplemented by reference TRBV7-6 and TRBJ2-7, the full variable domain reads GAGVSQSPRYKVTKRGQDVALRCDPISGHVSLYWYRQALGQGPEFLTYFNYEAQQDKSGLPNDRFSAERPEGSISTLTIQRTEQRDSAMYRCASSDPQGEQYFGPGTRLTVT.

This clonotype was seen many times. This chain links TRBV24-1 with TRBJ2-5; TRBD1 matches at 7 bases. Germline V gene sequence: CDR1 KGHDR, CDR2 SFDVKD. CDR3 length equals 15 residues. V shed 6 bases, J shed 4 bases, and the junction held 10 bases outside the gene matches. For the CDR3, the DNA is TGTGCCACCAGTCCGACGAGGGACAGAGGAGAGACCCAGTACTTC. It encodes CATSPTRDRGETQYF.

The chain couples TRBV4-1 to TRBJ2-3; 9 bases line up with TRBD2. This CDR3 comprises 16 residues. The germline gives CDR1 MGHRA, CDR2 YSYEKL. Losses at the gene ends were 4 bases for V and 0 bases for J; bases not matched to a gene: 5. CDR3 DNA sequence: TGCGCCAGCAGCCCGAGCGGGAGGTCTAGCACAGATACGCAGTATTTT. Its translation: CASSPSGRSSTDTQYF.

The V and J genes are TRBV11-2 and TRBJ2-6; TRBD2 is a possible D gene (6 bases). V was trimmed by 4 bases and J by 0 bases, leaving 19 bases between them. The CDR3 is 19 residues long. Germline V gene sequence: CDR1 SGHAT, CDR2 FQNNGV. CDR3 region: CASSSGTAFSLSGANVLTF. DNA of the CDR3: TGTGCCAGCAGCTCCGGGACTGCCTTCTCCCTCTCTGGGGCCAACGTCCTGACTTTC.

Many counts were recorded for this clonotype. This chain connects TRBV6-1 to TRBJ2-5; 7 bases match TRBD2. With 4 bases clipped from V and 5 bases from J, the junction kept 4 bases outside the gene matches. The CDR3 extends over 13 amino acids. Germline V CDR1 and CDR2: MNHNS, SASEGT. CDR3 bases: TGTGCCAGCAGTGGGGGGGGGGTTGAGACCCAGTACTTC. Translation: CASSGGGVETQYF.

This clonotype has only a few counts. The V call is TRBV9, the J call TRBJ1-4; possibly TRBD1 for D (5 bases). The germline CDR1 and CDR2 sequences are SGDLS and YYNGEE. Deletions cut 0 bases from V and 4 bases from J, with 13 bases between. The CDR3 totals 16 residues. The CDR3 bases are TGTGCCAGCAGCGTAGGATCAGGGAGTAGTAATGAAAAACTGTTTTTT. Encoded protein: CASSVGSGSSNEKLFF.

This chain joins TRBV7-9 and TRBJ2-7; 9 nucleotides match TRBD1. Trimming took 5 bases from V and 1 from J; bases not matched to a gene: 12. This CDR3 contains 17 residues. CDR1 is SEHNR and CDR2 is FQNEAQ in the germline V gene (reference sequence). The CDR3 DNA reads as TGTGCCAGCAGCCCATCCAGGTGGGACAGGGTTTCCTACGAGCAGTACTTC. Translated, it gives CASSPSRWDRVSYEQYF.

In this sample, this clonotype turned up many times. The chain links TRBV28 to TRBJ1-2; tentatively, D is TRBD1 (5 bases). The CDR3 is made up of 15 amino acids. CDR1 is MDHEN and CDR2 is SYDVKM in the germline V gene. The V end was cut by 3 bases, the J end by 5 bases, with 16 bases between. The DNA for the CDR3 is TGTGCCAGCAGTTTTATGACAGCGAGGTATTATGGCTACACCTTC. Translating it yields CASSFMTARYYGYTF.

This clonotype has a count of ten or more. The J gene is TRBJ2-2, the V gene TRBV7-2; D is perhaps TRBD2 (6 bases). Trimming cost V 11 bases and J 0 bases, with 16 bases left between them. The CDR3 totals 15 residues. Germline V gene sequence: CDR1 SGHTA, CDR2 FQGNSA. CDR3 residues: CACLRGMPNTGELFF. CDR3 bases: TGTGCCTGCCTACGCGGGATGCCGAACACCGGGGAGCTGTTTTTT.

This clonotype was found many times. The chain is built from TRBV24-1 and TRBJ2-7; TRBD1 matches at 7 bases. The V gene end was trimmed by 9 bases and the J gene end by 4 bases; junction bases not matched to a gene: 11. Germline loops: CDR1 KGHDR, CDR2 SFDVKD. This CDR3 spans 14 amino acids. For the CDR3, the DNA is TGTGCCACCCCACCCCGCAGGGGGTCGTACGAGCAGTACTTC. It codes for CATPPRRGSYEQYF.

This clonotype came up many times. This chain links TRBV28 with TRBJ1-2; 7 bases match TRBD1. The CDR3 has 12 residues. The J segment lost 6 bases and the V segment lost 7 bases, leaving 5 bases of the junction unmatched. Germline V gene sequence: CDR1 MDHEN, CDR2 SYDVKM. For the CDR3, the DNA is TGTGCCAGCAACAGGGGAGATCATGGCTACACCTTC. Protein product: CASNRGDHGYTF.

This clonotype appeared a few times. The chain carries TRBV5-1 and TRBJ1-4; D perhaps matches TRBD1 (5 bases). The CDR3 length is 15 residues. Germline assignment: CDR1 SGHRS and CDR2 YFSETQ. Deletions cut 4 bases from V and 6 bases from J, with 16 bases between. The CDR3 loop is CASSPFPDKDEKLFF. As DNA, the CDR3 is TGCGCCAGCAGCCCCTTTCCGGACAAGGATGAAAAACTGTTTTTT.

This clonotype has a handful of counts. The chain links TRBV15 to TRBJ2-7; D is unclear. V lost 1 base to trimming and J lost 3 bases, with 4 bases between them. Germline V gives CDR1 LNHNV, CDR2 YYDKDF (reference sequence). The CDR3 runs to 12 residues. The CDR3 nucleotides read TGTGCCACCAGCAGAGTAGGCTACGAGCAGTACTTC. Protein: CATSRVGYEQYF.

This clonotype has just a few counts. This chain links TRBV7-3 with TRBJ1-5; tentatively, D is TRBD1 (6 bases). The V gene's germline CDR1 is SGHTA and CDR2 FQGTGA. This CDR3 contains 14 residues. Trimming pared 6 bases from V and 4 bases from J, leaving 13 bases between. The DNA for the CDR3 is TGTGCCAGCAGTCCTACAGGGCAGAATCAGCCCCAGCATTTT. Its translation: CASSPTGQNQPQHF. Full variable domain (remainder filled in from reference TRBV7-3 and TRBJ1-5): GAGVSQTPSNKVTEKGKYVELRCDPISGHTALYWYRQSLGQGPEFLIYFQGTGAADDSGLPNDRFFAVRPEGSVSTLKIQRTERGDSAVYLCASSPTGQNQPQHFGDGTRLSIL.

A few counts support this clonotype. V and J are TRBV6-5 and TRBJ2-7; no clear D gene. V lost 2 bases, J lost 3 bases, and 11 bases lay in between. This CDR3 contains 14 residues. The germline CDR1 and CDR2 sequences are MNHEY and SVGAGI. CDR3 sequence reads: CASSYGLTDYEQYF. In DNA form, the CDR3 reads TGTGCCAGCAGTTACGGCCTTACCGACTACGAGCAGTACTTC.